The next 20 T cell receptor beta chains were all read from a single sample in a study of human T cells and chemical hapten exposure. TCRdb reprocessed the RACE reads with MiXCR, giving one entry per CDR3 protein. The repertoire has over 100,000 distinct CDR3 sequences, roughly a tenth of them found once; the top ten carry over 3%. The time point: patch test 2, 6 weeks after DPC sensitization. Noted treatment: therapeutic diphenylcyclopropenone sensitization with weekly scalp DPC. The sample here was whole blood, taken in connection with sensitization to the hapten diphenylcyclopropenone (DPC). These receptors were collected from a woman between 35 and 50 years old with alopecia areata. Some clones in this sample may be carry-over from other donors' samples.

The chain is built from TRBV29-1 and TRBJ1-2; D is unclear. V lost 3 bases and J 8 bases, leaving 16 bases between the germline ends. Germline CDR1 SQVTM, CDR2 ANQGSEA. The CDR3 sequence is 13 residues long. CDR3 region: CSVEFYGVGGYTF. The CDR3 nucleotides read TGCAGCGTTGAGTTCTATGGGGTTGGAGGCTACACCTTC.

The V gene is TRBV12-3 or TRBV12-4, the J gene TRBJ1-6; D ambiguous. The V gene lost 5 bases and the J gene lost 19 bases, with 21 bases spanning the gap. This CDR3 region has 13 residues. CDR3 in amino acids: CASSPGYGIRPHF. CDR3 coding DNA: TGTGCCAGCAGTCCGGGGTACGGGATTCGGCCTCACTTT.

The chain recombines TRBV7-2 with TRBJ2-5, with TRBD1 as a possible D gene (6 bases). CDR3 length equals 14 residues. Germline V gene lookup returns CDR1 SGHTA and CDR2 FQGNSA. V lost 2 bases to trimming and J lost 5 bases, with 12 bases between them. DNA of the CDR3: TGTGCCAGCAGCTTACAGGGGCCTGGGGAGACCCAGTACTTC. This translates into CASSLQGPGETQYF.

The chain joins TRBV4-1 to TRBJ2-7, with unresolved D. The CDR3 loop spans 14 amino acids. Germline CDR1 is MGHRA and CDR2 is YSYEKL. V dropped 1 base and J dropped 6 bases, with 13 bases sitting between them. The CDR3 sequence is CASSQAPGLGEQYF. The CDR3 coding sequence is TGCGCCAGCAGCCAAGCCCCCGGGCTCGGCGAGCAGTACTTC.

The chain links TRBV10-2 to TRBJ2-3; D remains unclear. The CDR3 spans 14 residues. Trimming pared 6 bases from V and 4 bases from J, leaving 14 bases between. Germline V gene lookup returns CDR1 WSHSY and CDR2 SAAADI. Here the CDR3 reads CASSRGSTSDTQYF. The CDR3 DNA is TGCGCCAGCAGCAGAGGCAGCACCTCAGATACGCAGTATTTT.

This clonotype was counted at least ten times. The J gene is TRBJ1-6, the V gene TRBV4-2; D is unresolved. The CDR3 length is 15 residues. Trimming cost V 3 bases and J 6 bases, with 12 bases left between them. Germline V gives CDR1 LGHNA, CDR2 YNFKEQ. CDR3 nucleotide sequence: TGTGCCAGCAGCCAGGAGTTCGGTAGTAATTCACCCCTCCACTTT. As protein: CASSQEFGSNSPLHF.

The V gene is TRBV9, the J gene TRBJ2-1, with 7 positions matching TRBD1. With 7 bases clipped from V and 5 bases from J, the junction kept 6 bases outside the gene matches. Per the germline V gene, CDR1 is SGDLS and CDR2 is YYNGEE. CDR3 length equals 13 residues. CDR3 loop: CASRPTGNNEQFF. Written as DNA, the CDR3 is TGTGCCAGCCGCCCGACAGGGAACAATGAGCAGTTCTTC. Looking up the rest from reference TRBV9 and TRBJ2-1 gives the full variable domain: DSGVTQTPKHLITATGQRVTLRCSPRSGDLSVYWYQQSLDQGLQFLIQYYNGEERAKGNILERFSAQQFPDLHSELNLSSLELGDSALYFCASRPTGNNEQFFGPGTRLTVL.

The chain joins TRBV5-4 to TRBJ2-2; possible D gene TRBD2, 5 bases. CDR1 and CDR2 from the germline V gene are SGHNT and YYREEE (reference sequence). The CDR3 has 16 amino acids. Trimming removed 4 bases at V and 2 bases at J, with 15 bases between. CDR3 region: CASSGGPVKNTGELFF. Here the CDR3 DNA reads TGTGCCAGCAGCGGCGGGCCGGTTAAAAACACCGGGGAGCTGTTTTTT.

There are many counts of this clonotype. The chain recombines TRBV6-5 with TRBJ2-4, with unresolved D. Germline CDR1 and CDR2: MNHEY and SVGAGI. V was cut by 6 bases and J by 6 bases, with 12 bases left in between. The CDR3 covers 13 residues. CDR3 sequence reads: CASRTVGTNIQYF. The CDR3, as DNA: TGTGCCAGCAGGACTGTGGGAACAAACATTCAGTACTTC.

This chain uses TRBV20-1 with TRBJ2-3, with 8 bases fitting TRBD2. V lost 6 bases, J lost 0 bases, and 11 bases stayed unmatched. This CDR3 contains 16 residues. From germline, CDR1 is DFQATT and CDR2 SNEGSKA (reference sequence). CDR3 coding DNA: TGCAGTGCGAGCCCTTTGCGGGGGGTAAGCACAGATACGCAGTATTTT. Translation gives CSASPLRGVSTDTQYF.

The table lists this clonotype with a few counts. The V call is TRBV11-2, the J call TRBJ2-7; TRBD2 matches at 9 bases. The CDR3 contains 14 residues. V lost 3 bases to trimming and J lost 3 bases; unmatched junction nucleotides: 3. CDR1 and CDR2 from the germline V gene are SGHAT and FQNNGV. The CDR3 region is CASSFSSGNYEQYF. As DNA, the CDR3 is TGTGCCAGCAGCTTTTCTAGCGGGAACTACGAGCAGTACTTC.

This CDR3 is CASSPTSGLSGNTIYF. CDR3 nucleotides: TGTGCCAGCAGCCCCACGTCGGGCCTCTCTGGAAACACCATATATTTT. This rearrangement joins TRBV11-2 to TRBJ1-3, with D uncertain. Trimming shortened V by 5 bases and J by 0 bases, and 14 bases separated the two germline ends. The CDR3 covers 16 residues. From germline, CDR1 is SGHAT and CDR2 FQNNGV.

This clonotype was counted a few times. The chain links TRBV19 to TRBJ2-7; the D is unclear. This CDR3 has 15 amino acids. V lost 3 bases and J lost 2, with 14 bases in between. Germline lookup yields CDR1 LNHDA and CDR2 SQIVND (reference sequence). The CDR3 spells CASSIIATSPYEQYF. The CDR3 DNA sequence: TGTGCCAGTAGTATTATCGCGACTTCCCCCTACGAGCAGTACTTC.

About this clonotype: One base away lies a much larger clone, so this may be a sequencing read error. This chain joins TRBV7-2 and TRBJ2-7; D is unresolved. Germline CDR1 and CDR2: SGHTA and FQGNSA. V gave up 3 bases and J gave up 1 base, with 16 bases separating them. The CDR3 has 16 amino acids. DNA for the CDR3: TGTGCCAGCAGCTTTGTCTGTTGTGCAGAATCCTACGAGCAGTACTTC. Translated: CASSFVCCAESYEQYF.

This chain uses TRBV10-3 with TRBJ1-1, with 11 nucleotides matching TRBD1. The germline gives CDR1 ENHRY, CDR2 SYGVKD. V lost 3 bases to trimming and J lost 5 bases; unmatched junction nucleotides: 8. The CDR3 totals 16 residues. CDR3 region: CAISDYRDRGSTEAFF. Here the CDR3 DNA reads TGTGCCATCAGTGACTACCGGGACAGGGGGTCAACTGAAGCTTTCTTT.

Many counts were recorded for this clonotype. This chain uses TRBV6-2 or TRBV6-3 with TRBJ2-2, with D tentatively TRBD2 (5 bases). Germline CDR1 MNHEY, CDR2 SVGEGT. The V and J ends lost 10 bases and 6 bases respectively, with 18 bases between them. This CDR3 has 14 residues. CDR3 sequence reads: CATAERESPGELFF. The CDR3 DNA follows: TGTGCCACTGCGGAGAGGGAGAGCCCCGGGGAGCTGTTTTTT.

This clonotype was found a few times. The genes are TRBV6-2 or TRBV6-3 and TRBJ1-2, with a tentative D call TRBD1 (6 bases). Germline-derived CDR1 and CDR2 are MNHEY and SVGEGT. The CDR3 length is 13 residues. Between the trimmed V and J ends, which lost 7 bases and 10 bases, there was a span of 19 bases. CDR3 protein: CASKVIRSGDYTF. Here the CDR3 DNA reads TGTGCCAGCAAGGTGATCAGGTCAGGGGACTACACCTTC.

There are many counts of this clonotype. The chain uses TRBV7-2 and TRBJ2-1; D is possibly TRBD1 (6 bases). V was trimmed by 5 bases and J by 9 bases, leaving 11 bases between them. The CDR3 sequence is 12 residues long. The germline V gene has CDR1 SGHTA and CDR2 FQGNSA. The CDR3 DNA reads as TGTGCCAGCAGCCCAGGGACACGTGAGCAGTTCTTC. It encodes CASSPGTREQFF.

The V and J genes are TRBV24-1 and TRBJ1-1; 8 positions agree with TRBD1. The CDR3 spans 13 residues. The junction had 10 bases not matched to a gene; V was cut back by 8 bases and J by 9 bases. CDR1 is KGHDR and CDR2 is SFDVKD in the germline V gene. For the CDR3, the DNA is TGTGCCACCACGGGAACAGGGGGGGAGAAAGCTTTCTTT. Its translation: CATTGTGGEKAFF.

This clonotype was counted many times. V and J are TRBV6-5 and TRBJ2-7; D not resolved. This CDR3 comprises 15 residues. Per the germline V gene, CDR1 is MNHEY and CDR2 is SVGAGI. The V end was cut by 6 bases, the J end by 0 bases, with 15 bases between. The CDR3 spells CASRHDTYSSYEQYF. The CDR3 DNA reads TGTGCCAGCAGACACGACACTTATTCCTCCTACGAGCAGTACTTC.